This TCR beta chain comes out of a study of blood T cell repertoires in COVID-19. Study-wide context: The United States, Italy and Spain provided the acute and convalescent COVID-19 samples. PBMCs, B-cell-depleted T cells, or T cells were the source of the cDNA or gDNA that made up the material.

In the original workflow: The authors estimated nucleated cell counts from reference gene primer amplification. TCRdb's table, derived via immunoSEQ multiplex PCR, lists solely in-frame clones and lacks some. V, J and clone size are those of that table, while D and trimming were read from the DNA. The data contain 85,000 to 120,000 clones, approximately 86% of them seen just once; the ten biggest clones take up 3%. CDR1 and CDR2 (germline): MNHNS, SASEGT. The CDR3 consists of 16 residues. The germline V and J ends were trimmed by 4 bases and 1 base, with 14 bases remaining between them. The specimen was peripheral blood. The clonotype comes from a man aged 45-65 years with active or convalescent COVID-19. This chain connects TRBV6-1 to TRBJ1-3; tentative D call: TRBD1 (5 bases). This chain's CDR3 is CASSASGGESGNTIYF. In nucleotides, the CDR3 is TGTGCCAGCAGTGCGTCGGGGGGAGAATCTGGAAACACCATATATTTT.